This T cell receptor (beta chain) was recovered during a study of cytomegalovirus exposure and HLA in healthy donors. The germline CDR1 and CDR2 sequences are ENHRY and SYGVKD. J gave up 6 bases and V 7 bases, and 11 bases lay outside the gene matches. The length of the CDR3 is 14 residues. The PCR made use of 60 Vbeta and 13 Jbeta primers. TCRdb's copy holds only in-frame clones and misses some; the assay was immunoSEQ multiplex PCR. The sample has about 130,000 clones; 81% are singletons. The sequenced material came from PBMCs. The rearrangement links TRBV10-3 to TRBJ2-7, with TRBD2 matching over 8 bases. The sequence derives from a man younger than 35 in good health and CMV-seronegative. The CDR3 protein is CAITDPAGAVEQYF. CDR3 sequence (DNA): TGTGCCATCACTGACCCAGCGGGGGCCGTCGAGCAGTACTTC.